This T cell receptor (beta chain) was captured in a study of cytomegalovirus exposure and HLA in healthy donors. Nominally healthy donors were sampled, though unrecorded immune exposures were likely. Germline V gene data show CDR1 as SGHRS and CDR2 as YFSETQ. Deletions cut 0 bases from V and 5 bases from J, with 14 bases between. This CDR3 comprises 15 residues. Use of 60 Vbeta and 13 Jbeta primers characterized the PCR. Clones were sequenced by immunoSEQ multiplex PCR, and TCRdb holds only the in-frame ones, with some missing. Its listing shows approximately 130,000 clones. The specimen was PBMCs. The receptor comes from a woman aged 60 to 75 in good health and CMV-seronegative. J is TRBJ1-1 and V is TRBV5-1; a weak D match, TRBD1 (6 bases). This CDR3 reads CASSLEIQGGTEAFF. Written as DNA, the CDR3 is TGCGCCAGCAGCTTGGAGATACAGGGAGGGACTGAAGCTTTCTTT.